The T cell receptor (beta chain) under discussion was sequenced for a study of multiple sclerosis patients with progressive multifocal leukoencephalopathy. General study points: Findings may reflect JC virus infection or just general immunocompromise.

As to time point: before natalizumab initiation. All PML patients were female, and all patients had earlier interferon beta. The CDR3 is 14 amino acids. The germline gives CDR1 ENHRY, CDR2 SYGVKD. The V gene lost 4 bases and the J gene lost 0 bases, with 9 bases spanning the gap. Worth noting for this clone: As yet, its antigen is unknown.

This was a survey-level run. TCRdb's table, derived via immunoSEQ multiplex PCR, lists solely in-frame clones and lacks some. The table shows 25,000 to 35,000 clones, with approximately 90% occurring only once. This sequence joins TRBV10-3 and TRBJ1-2; a possible D gene is TRBD1 (6 bases). The TCR originated in a human donor with multiple sclerosis. Sequences were obtained from PBMCs. For the CDR3, the DNA is TGTGCCATCAGTGGACAGGTTCCTAACTATGGCTACACCTTC. Protein: CAISGQVPNYGYTF.